This TCR beta chain appears in the sequencing data of a study of blood T cell repertoires in COVID-19 (dated by TCRdb to the early 2020s). Looking at the study overall: Samples from collaborators originated in the United States, Italy and Spain and spanned both the acute and convalescent phases of COVID-19. The repertoires were made available in a free public database intended to serve as a resource for research on the immune response to SARS-CoV-2. Nearly every sample came with metadata listing a de-identified subject ID, COVID-19 status, age in years and sex. The samples were drawn from two sources: the first 160 participants of the ongoing ImmuneRACE study, and 1,000 to 1,500 subjects contributed by 6 global collaborators. The prospective study material was composed of cDNA or gDNA derived from T cells, B-cell-depleted T cells, or PBMCs. Subjects who had been exposed to COVID-19, were actively infected with it, or had recovered from it provided the deeply sampled blood TCRbeta repertoires that made up the dataset. HLA class I and class II types, where available, came from metadata supplied by the sample provider rather than from assay-based typing.

The immunoSEQ Assay, a bias-controlled multiplex PCR, was used to amplify TCRbeta CDR3 regions from genomic DNA. Concerning the study's data processing: The number of nucleated cells in each sample was estimated from the amplification of reference gene primers within the assay. To quantify the absolute abundance of each unique TCRbeta CDR3 rearrangement, sequence reads were collapsed and filtered. For each sample, productive Simpson clonality was calculated by taking the square root of Simpson's diversity index across productive rearrangements. TCRdb's version of the immuneACCESS table is confined to in-frame rearrangements and falls short of the full clone set. An unresolved V gene accounts for under half of the shortfall where checked; the remainder is of unknown origin. From that table come the V and J calls and clone size; the DNA was used to work out D and trimming. This sample holds around 64,000 clones; 80% to 90% were observed only once. Roughly a tenth of the sample lies in the top ten.

The junction shows trimming of 2 bases on V and 6 bases on J, and the gene matches do not reach 4 bases of it. The germline V gene (reference sequence) gives CDR1 as SEHNR and CDR2 as FQNEAQ. The CDR3 contains 13 residues, cysteine and phenylalanine counted. CDR3 DNA only is kept here, 39 bases in frame from base 1. Each collaborating institution followed its own protocols to collect whole blood in K2EDTA tubes. For TCRbeta analysis, collaborators shipped samples as frozen whole blood, isolated PBMCs, or DNA extracted from either of those sample types. Paper-wide results and their limitations: The amount of clinical and demographic metadata varied by source and participant and was provided uncurated.

A word on this clone: The target of this receptor is not known. No base quality values were provided; no much bigger clone lies one nucleotide off.

The sequencing sample was made of peripheral blood. The clonotype comes from a young woman with acute or convalescent COVID-19. The chain links TRBV7-9 with TRBJ2-7, with TRBD2 matching 7 junction bases. The sequence in DNA is TGTGCCAGCAGCTTAACGTCGGGGGGCGAGCAGTACTTC. This sequence encodes CASSLTSGGEQYF. The CDR3, completed at both ends by the reference TRBV7-9 and TRBJ2-7 genes, gives the full variable domain DTGVSQNPRHKITKRGQNVTFRCDPISEHNRLYWYRQTLGQGPEFLTYFQNEAQLEKSRLLSDRFSAERPKGSFSTLEIQRTEQGDSAMYLCASSLTSGGEQYFGPGTRLTVT.